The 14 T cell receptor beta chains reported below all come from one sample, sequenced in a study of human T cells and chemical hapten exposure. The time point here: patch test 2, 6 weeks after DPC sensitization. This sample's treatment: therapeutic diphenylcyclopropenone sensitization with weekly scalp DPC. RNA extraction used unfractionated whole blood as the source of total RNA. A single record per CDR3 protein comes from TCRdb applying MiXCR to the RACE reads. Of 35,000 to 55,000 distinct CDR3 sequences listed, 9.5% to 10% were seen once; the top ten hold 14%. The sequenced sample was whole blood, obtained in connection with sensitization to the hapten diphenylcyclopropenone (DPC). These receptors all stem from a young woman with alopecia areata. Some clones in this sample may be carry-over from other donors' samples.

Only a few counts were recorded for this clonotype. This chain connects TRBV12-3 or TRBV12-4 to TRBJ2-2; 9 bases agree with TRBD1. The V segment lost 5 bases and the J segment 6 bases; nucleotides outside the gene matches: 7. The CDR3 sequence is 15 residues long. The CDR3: CASSPGQGHSGELFF. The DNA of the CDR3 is TGTGCCAGCAGTCCTGGACAGGGGCACTCCGGGGAGCTGTTTTTT.

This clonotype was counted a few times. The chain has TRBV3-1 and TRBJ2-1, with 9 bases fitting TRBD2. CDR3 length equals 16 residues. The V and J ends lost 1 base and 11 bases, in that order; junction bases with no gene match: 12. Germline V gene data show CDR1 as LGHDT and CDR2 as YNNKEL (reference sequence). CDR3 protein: CASSQGISGGPIKQFF. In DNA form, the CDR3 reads TGTGCCAGCAGCCAAGGTATTAGCGGGGGCCCCATTAAGCAGTTCTTC.

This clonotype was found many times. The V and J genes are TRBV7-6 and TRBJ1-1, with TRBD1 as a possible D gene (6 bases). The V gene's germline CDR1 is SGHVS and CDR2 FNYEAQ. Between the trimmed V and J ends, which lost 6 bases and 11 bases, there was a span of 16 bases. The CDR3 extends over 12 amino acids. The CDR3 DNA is TGTGCCAGCAGTCCAGGGGCAGGGTTGGCTTTCTTT. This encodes CASSPGAGLAFF.

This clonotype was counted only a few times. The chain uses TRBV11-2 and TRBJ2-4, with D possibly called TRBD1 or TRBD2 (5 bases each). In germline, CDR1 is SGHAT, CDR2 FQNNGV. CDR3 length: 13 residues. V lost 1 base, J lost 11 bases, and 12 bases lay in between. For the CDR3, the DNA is TGTGCCAGCAGCTTAGGTTTGGGGGAGCTTCAGTACTTC. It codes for CASSLGLGELQYF.

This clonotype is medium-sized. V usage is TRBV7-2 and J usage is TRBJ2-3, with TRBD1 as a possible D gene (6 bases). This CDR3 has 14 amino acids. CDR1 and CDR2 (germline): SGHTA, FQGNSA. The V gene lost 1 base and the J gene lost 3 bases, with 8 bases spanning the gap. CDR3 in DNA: TGTGCCAGCAGCTTAGGGGGGCGGACAGATACGCAGTATTTT. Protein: CASSLGGRTDTQYF.

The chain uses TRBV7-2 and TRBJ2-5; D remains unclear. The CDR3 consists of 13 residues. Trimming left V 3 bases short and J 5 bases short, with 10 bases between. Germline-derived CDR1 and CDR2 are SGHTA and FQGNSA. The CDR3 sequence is CASSFFPSETQYF. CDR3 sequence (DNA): TGTGCCAGCAGCTTTTTTCCTTCGGAGACCCAGTACTTC.

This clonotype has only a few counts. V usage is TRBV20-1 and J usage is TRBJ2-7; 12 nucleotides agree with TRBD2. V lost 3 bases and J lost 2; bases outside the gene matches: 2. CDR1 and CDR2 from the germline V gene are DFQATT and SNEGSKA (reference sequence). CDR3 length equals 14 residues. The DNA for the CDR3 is TGCAGTGCTAGCCCTAGCGGGGGGGCCTACGAGCAGTACTTC. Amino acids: CSASPSGGAYEQYF.

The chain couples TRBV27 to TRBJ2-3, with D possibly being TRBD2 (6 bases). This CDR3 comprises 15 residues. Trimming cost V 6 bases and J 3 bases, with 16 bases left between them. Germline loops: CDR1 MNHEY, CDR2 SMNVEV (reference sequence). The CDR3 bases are TGTGCCAGCAGGAAACTTGGCGGGGAGACAGATACGCAGTATTTT. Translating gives CASRKLGGETDTQYF.

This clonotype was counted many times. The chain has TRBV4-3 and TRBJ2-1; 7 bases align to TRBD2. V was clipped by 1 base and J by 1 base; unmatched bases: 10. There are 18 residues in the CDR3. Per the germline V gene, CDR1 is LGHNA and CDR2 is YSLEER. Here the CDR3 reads CASSQGSRGVASYNEQFF. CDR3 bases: TGCGCCAGCAGCCAAGGCTCCCGGGGGGTCGCGTCCTACAATGAGCAGTTCTTC.

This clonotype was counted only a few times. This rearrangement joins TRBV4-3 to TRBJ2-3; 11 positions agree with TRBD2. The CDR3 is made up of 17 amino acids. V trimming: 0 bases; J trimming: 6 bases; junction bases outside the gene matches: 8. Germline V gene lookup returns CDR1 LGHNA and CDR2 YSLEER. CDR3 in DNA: TGCGCCAGCAGCCAAGATGGGGTTAGCGGGGGGGACGATACGCAGTATTTT. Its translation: CASSQDGVSGGDDTQYF.

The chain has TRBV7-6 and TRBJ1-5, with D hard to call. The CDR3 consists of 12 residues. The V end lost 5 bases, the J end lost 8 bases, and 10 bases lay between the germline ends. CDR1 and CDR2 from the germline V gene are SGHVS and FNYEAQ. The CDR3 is CASSPLGEPQHF. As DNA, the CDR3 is TGTGCCAGCAGCCCATTAGGAGAGCCCCAGCATTTT.

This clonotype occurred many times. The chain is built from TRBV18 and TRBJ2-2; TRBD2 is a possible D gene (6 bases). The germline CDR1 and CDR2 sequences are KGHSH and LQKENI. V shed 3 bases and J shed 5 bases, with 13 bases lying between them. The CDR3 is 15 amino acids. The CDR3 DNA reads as TGTGCCAGCTCACCCGGGACTCGGCGGACCGGGGAGCTGTTTTTT. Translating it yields CASSPGTRRTGELFF. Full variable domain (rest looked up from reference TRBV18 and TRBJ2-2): NAGVMQNPRHLVRRRGQEARLRCSPMKGHSHVYWYRQLPEEGLKFMVYLQKENIIDESGMPKERFSAEFPKEGPSILRIQQVVRGDSAAYFCASSPGTRRTGELFFGEGSRLTVL.

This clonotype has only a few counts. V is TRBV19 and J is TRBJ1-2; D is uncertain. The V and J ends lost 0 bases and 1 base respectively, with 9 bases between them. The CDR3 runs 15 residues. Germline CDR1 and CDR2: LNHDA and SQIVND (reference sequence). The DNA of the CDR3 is TGTGCCAGTAGTATAGATCGCAGCCGTAACTATGGCTACACCTTC. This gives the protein CASSIDRSRNYGYTF.

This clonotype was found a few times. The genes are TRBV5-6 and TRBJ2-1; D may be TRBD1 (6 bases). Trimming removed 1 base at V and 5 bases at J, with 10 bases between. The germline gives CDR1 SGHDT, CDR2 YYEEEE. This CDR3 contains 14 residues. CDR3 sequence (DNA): TGTGCCAGCAGCTTGTTAAGGACAGACAATGAGCAGTTCTTC. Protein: CASSLLRTDNEQFF.